This T cell receptor (beta chain) originates from a study of blood T cell repertoires in COVID-19. Study background: Spain, Italy and the United States supplied samples that represented acute and convalescent COVID-19. Sources were T cells, B-cell-depleted T cells, or PBMCs; the material itself was cDNA or gDNA.

Authors' methods: Amplifying reference gene primers gave estimates of nucleated cell counts. TCRdb's copy holds only in-frame clones and misses some; the assay was immunoSEQ multiplex PCR. V and J calls and clone size follow that table, whereas D and trimming were derived from the DNA. Here the sample spans more than 85,000 clones, roughly 90% being singletons. Sequencing input: peripheral blood. The sequence derives from a man aged 60 to 75 with acute or convalescent COVID-19.

CDR3: CAWSVGVGEPQHF. The CDR3 DNA follows: TGTGCCTGGAGTGTGGGCGTCGGGGAGCCCCAGCATTTT. The chain employs TRBV30 and TRBJ1-5; no firm D call. Trimming removed 0 bases from V and 8 bases from J, with 11 bases in between. Germline CDR1 GTSNPN, CDR2 SVGIG (reference sequence). This CDR3 is 13 amino acids long.